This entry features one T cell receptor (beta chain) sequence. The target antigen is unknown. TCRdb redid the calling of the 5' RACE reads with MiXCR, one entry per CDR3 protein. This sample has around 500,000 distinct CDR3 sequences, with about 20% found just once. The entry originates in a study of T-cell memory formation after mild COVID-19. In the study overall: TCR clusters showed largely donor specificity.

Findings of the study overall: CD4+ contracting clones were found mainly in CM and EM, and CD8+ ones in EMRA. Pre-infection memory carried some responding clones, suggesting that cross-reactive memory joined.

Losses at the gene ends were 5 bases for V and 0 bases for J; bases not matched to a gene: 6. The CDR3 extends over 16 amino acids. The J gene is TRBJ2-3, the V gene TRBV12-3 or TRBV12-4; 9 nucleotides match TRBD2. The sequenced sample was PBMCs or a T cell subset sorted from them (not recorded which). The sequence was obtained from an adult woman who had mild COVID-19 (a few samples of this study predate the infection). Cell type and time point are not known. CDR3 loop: CASSISGRVSTDTQYF. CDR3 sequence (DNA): TGTGCCAGCAGTATTAGCGGGAGAGTAAGCACAGATACGCAGTATTTT.